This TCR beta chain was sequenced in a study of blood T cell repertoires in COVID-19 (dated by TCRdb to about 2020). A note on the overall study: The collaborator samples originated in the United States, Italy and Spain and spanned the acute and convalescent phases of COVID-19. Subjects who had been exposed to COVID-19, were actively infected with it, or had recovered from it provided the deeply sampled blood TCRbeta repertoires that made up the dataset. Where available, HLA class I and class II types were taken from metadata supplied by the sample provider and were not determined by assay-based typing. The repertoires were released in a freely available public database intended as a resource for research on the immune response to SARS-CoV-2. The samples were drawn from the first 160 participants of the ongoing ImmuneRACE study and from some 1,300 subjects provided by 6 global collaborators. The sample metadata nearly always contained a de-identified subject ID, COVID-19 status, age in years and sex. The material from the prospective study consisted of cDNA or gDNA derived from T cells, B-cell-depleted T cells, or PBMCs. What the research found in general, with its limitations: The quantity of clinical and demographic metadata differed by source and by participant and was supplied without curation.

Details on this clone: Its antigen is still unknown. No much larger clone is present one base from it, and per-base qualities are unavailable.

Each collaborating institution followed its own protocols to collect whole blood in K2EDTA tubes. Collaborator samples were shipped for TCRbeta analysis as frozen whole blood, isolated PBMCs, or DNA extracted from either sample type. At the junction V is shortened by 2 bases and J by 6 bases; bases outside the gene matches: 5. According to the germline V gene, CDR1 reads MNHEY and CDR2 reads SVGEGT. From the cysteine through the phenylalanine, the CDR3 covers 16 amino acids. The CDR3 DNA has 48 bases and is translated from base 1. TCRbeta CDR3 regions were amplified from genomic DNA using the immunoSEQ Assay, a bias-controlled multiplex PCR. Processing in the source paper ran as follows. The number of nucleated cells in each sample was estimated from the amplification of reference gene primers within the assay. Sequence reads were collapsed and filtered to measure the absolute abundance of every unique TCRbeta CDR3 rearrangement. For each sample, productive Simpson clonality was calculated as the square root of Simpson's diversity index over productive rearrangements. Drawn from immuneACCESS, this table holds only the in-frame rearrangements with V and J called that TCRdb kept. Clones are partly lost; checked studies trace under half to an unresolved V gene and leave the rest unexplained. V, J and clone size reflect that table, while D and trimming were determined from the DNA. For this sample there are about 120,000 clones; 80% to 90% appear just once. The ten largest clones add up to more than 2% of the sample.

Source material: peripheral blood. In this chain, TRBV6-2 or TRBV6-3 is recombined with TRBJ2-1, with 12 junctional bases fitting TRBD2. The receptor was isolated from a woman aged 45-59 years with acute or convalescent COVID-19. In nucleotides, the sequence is TGTGCCAGCAGTTACGCTGGACTAGCGGGATTCAATGAGCAGTTCTTC. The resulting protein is CASSYAGLAGFNEQFF.